The present T cell receptor (beta chain) was sequenced within a study of CD8 T cells in ankylosing spondylitis. General observations from the study: Clones that were linked to disease were CD8+ and were relatively rare in peripheral blood. Ankylosing spondylitis blood appeared to carry a characteristic TCR beta motif of roughly 8 highly homologous variants.

The CDR3 sequence is 18 residues long. The V and J ends lost 2 bases and 3 bases respectively, with 22 bases between them. Germline V gene data show CDR1 as ENHRY and CDR2 as SYGVKD. Of note for this clonotype: Antigen: not known.

Via MiXCR, TCRdb re-called the 5' RACE reads, giving one row per CDR3 protein. The sample includes around 450,000 distinct CDR3 sequences, 25% to 30% of them seen just once. This TCR was sampled from a male donor with ankylosing spondylitis. Sequenced sample: blood, either unsorted or a sorted T cell fraction (not recorded which). The rearrangement joins TRBV10-3 to TRBJ1-2; no clear D gene. The chain's CDR3 is CAISEEARSPESHYGYTF. The CDR3 DNA follows: TGTGCCATCAGTGAGGAGGCCCGGTCCCCAGAATCCCACTATGGCTACACCTTC.